This T cell receptor (beta chain) originates from a study of blood T cell repertoires in COVID-19. The V end lost 2 bases, the J end lost 3 bases, and 5 bases lay between the germline ends. This CDR3 is 12 amino acids long. Original data processing: Amplification with reference gene primers provided the estimates of nucleated cell counts. Using immunoSEQ multiplex PCR, the repertoire was profiled, and TCRdb retains in-frame clones only, with some absent. D and trimming were read from the DNA, whereas the V and J calls and clone size are those reported in that table. This table has 300,000 to 400,000 clones, 70% to 90% appearing once.

The specimen sequenced was peripheral blood. This chain uses TRBV12-3 or TRBV12-4 with TRBJ2-7; no reliable D call. The clonotype originates from a woman aged 55-69 years with COVID-19, enrolled during active disease. Written as DNA, the CDR3 is TGTGCCAGCAGTTTACGCGGCTACGAGCAGTACTTC. Its translation is CASSLRGYEQYF.